This T cell receptor beta chain was found in a study of somatic mutations in cytotoxic T cells in rheumatoid arthritis. Study conclusions and caveats: No antigen targets were known for the expanded CD8+ clones. Clonality measured in CD8+ T cells did not differ significantly between rheumatoid arthritis patients and age-matched healthy controls. In rheumatoid arthritis patients, unlike healthy controls, CD8+ clonality rose with age.

CD4+ and CD8+ cells were isolated by positive magnetic bead selection, with purity checked by flow cytometry. Remarks on this clone: What it recognizes is unknown.

V was pared by 6 bases and J by 4 bases, with 22 bases between. This CDR3 is 17 amino acids long. Germline lookup yields CDR1 MNHGY and CDR2 SVAAGI. The table came from immunoSEQ multiplex PCR; TCRdb's copy has only in-frame clones and leaves some out. The data hold approximately 7,000 clones, with approximately 55% observed a single time. The sequence came from a middle-aged woman in good health. Material: CD8+ T cells sorted from blood. The J gene is TRBJ2-1, the V gene TRBV6-9; D perhaps matches TRBD2 (6 bases). The CDR3 DNA sequence: TGTGCCAGCAGCCCCCCTAGCGTCCAGACCCAGTACAATGAGCAGTTCTTC. Translating it yields CASSPPSVQTQYNEQFF.